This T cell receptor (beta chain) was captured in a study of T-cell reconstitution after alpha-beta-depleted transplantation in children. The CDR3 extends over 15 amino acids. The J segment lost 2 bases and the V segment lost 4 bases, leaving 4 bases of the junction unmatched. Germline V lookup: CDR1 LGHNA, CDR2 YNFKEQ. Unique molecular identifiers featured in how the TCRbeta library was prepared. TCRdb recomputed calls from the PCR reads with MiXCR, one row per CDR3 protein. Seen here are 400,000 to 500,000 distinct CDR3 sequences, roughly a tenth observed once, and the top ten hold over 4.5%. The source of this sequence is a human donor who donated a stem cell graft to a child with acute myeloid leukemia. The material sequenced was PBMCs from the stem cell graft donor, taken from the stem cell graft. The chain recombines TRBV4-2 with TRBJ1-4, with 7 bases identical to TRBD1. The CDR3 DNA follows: TGTGCCAGCAGCCCCAGGGGGGGGACTAATGAAAAACTGTTTTTT. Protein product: CASSPRGGTNEKLFF.